These 11 T cell receptor beta chains were all obtained from the same sample, sequenced in a study of blood T cell repertoires in COVID-19. Libraries were prepared by immunoSEQ multiplex PCR; TCRdb keeps only in-frame clonotypes and omits some of them. Of more than 200,000 clones listed, around nine tenths are singletons. Sequenced input: PBMCs or T cells enriched from blood (not recorded which). These receptor sequences come from a woman under 40 who had recovered from COVID-19.

V is TRBV5-1 and J is TRBJ2-2; 8 nucleotides line up with TRBD1. CDR1 SGHRS and CDR2 YFSETQ come from the germline V gene. This CDR3 has 16 residues. Unmatched junction bases numbered 1, after V lost 0 bases and J lost 0 bases. In nucleotides, the CDR3 is TGCGCCAGCAGCTTGGGACAGGGGACGAACACCGGGGAGCTGTTTTTT. It codes for CASSLGQGTNTGELFF. Using reference TRBV5-1 and TRBJ2-2 for the parts outside the CDR3, the full variable domain is KAGVTQTPRYLIKTRGQQVTLSCSPISGHRSVSWYQQTPGQGLQFLFEYFSETQRNKGNFPGRFSGRQFSNSRSEMNVSTLELGDSALYLCASSLGQGTNTGELFFGEGSRLTVL.

This chain connects TRBV10-3 to TRBJ2-7, with D tentatively TRBD1 (5 bases). The germline V gene has CDR1 ENHRY and CDR2 SYGVKD. V was cut by 5 bases and J by 6 bases, with 11 bases left in between. CDR3 length: 12 amino acids. In DNA form, the CDR3 reads TGTGCCATCAGTTATCTAGGGGTCGAGCAGTACTTC. This codes for CAISYLGVEQYF.

The gene calls are TRBV7-2 and TRBJ1-3; D is undetermined. The length of the CDR3 is 14 residues. V lost 3 bases and J lost 8, with 14 bases in between. Looked up from germline, CDR1 is SGHTA and CDR2 is FQGNSA. For the CDR3, the DNA is TGTGCCAGCAGCTTGCCCAACCAACGGGACACCATATATTTT. Translating it yields CASSLPNQRDTIYF. Supplemented by reference TRBV7-2 and TRBJ1-3, the full variable domain reads GAGVSQSPSNKVTEKGKDVELRCDPISGHTALYWYRQSLGQGLEFLIYFQGNSAPDKSGLPSDRFSAERTGGSVSTLTIQRTQQEDSAVYLCASSLPNQRDTIYFGEGSWLTVV.

The chain joins TRBV1 to TRBJ2-7; TRBD2 was called by the table and not checked on the DNA. TRBV1 is classified as a pseudogene. The CDR3 consists of 15 residues. The chain's CDR3 is CTSSPLRVAAYEQYF. The CDR3 DNA reads TGCACCAGCAGCCCCCTGAGGGTAGCGGCTTACGAGCAGTACTTC.

The rearrangement uses TRBV28 and TRBJ2-3; tentative D call: TRBD1 (6 bases). Germline CDR1 is MDHEN and CDR2 is SYDVKM. The CDR3 is 14 residues long. The ends were cut back, 3 bases at V and 9 bases at J, with 16 bases in the middle. CDR3 region: CASSFKTGGRTQYF. The CDR3, as DNA: TGTGCCAGCAGTTTCAAGACAGGCGGAAGGACGCAGTATTTT.

The chain employs TRBV18 and TRBJ1-1; TRBD1 is a possible D gene (5 bases). This CDR3 is 14 amino acids long. The V gene lost 3 bases and the J gene lost 7 bases, with 15 bases spanning the gap. The germline V gene encodes CDR1 KGHSH and CDR2 LQKENI. CDR3 in amino acids: CASSPIRDPLEAFF. CDR3 coding DNA: TGTGCCAGCTCACCTATCAGGGATCCCCTTGAAGCTTTCTTT.

This clone was found once. V is TRBV30 and J is TRBJ1-1; 7 bases align to TRBD1. The CDR3 is 14 amino acids. Trimming removed 5 bases from V and 0 bases from J; junction bases left unmatched: 6. Germline CDR1 reads GTSNPN; CDR2 reads SVGIG (reference sequence). CDR3 protein: CAWQGQIMNTEAFF. Written as DNA, the CDR3 is TGTGCCTGGCAGGGACAGATCATGAACACTGAAGCTTTCTTT. The variable domain in full, with the rest retrieved from reference TRBV30 and TRBJ1-1, is SQTIHQWPATLVQPVGSPLSLECTVEGTSNPNLYWYRQAAGRGLQLLFYSVGIGQISSEVPQNLSASRPQDRQFILSSKKLLLSDSGFYLCAWQGQIMNTEAFFGQGTRLTVV.

The table lists this clone with a count of one. The V gene is TRBV12-3 or TRBV12-4, the J gene TRBJ2-7, with TRBD1 as a possible D gene (5 bases). The CDR3 length is 12 residues. Trimming left V 2 bases short and J 7 bases short, with 9 bases between. The CDR3 nucleotides read TGTGCCAGCAGTTTAATAGGGGAAGAGCAGTACTTC. It is translated as CASSLIGEEQYF.

This chain uses TRBV7-9 with TRBJ1-1; 8 bases line up with TRBD1. The CDR3 extends over 16 amino acids. The junction had 6 bases not matched to a gene; V was cut back by 0 bases and J by 3 bases. The germline gives CDR1 SEHNR, CDR2 FQNEAQ (reference sequence). CDR3 DNA: TGTGCCAGCAGCTTAGCTTCCTGGGACAGGTACACTGAAGCTTTCTTT. This translates into CASSLASWDRYTEAFF.

The chain links TRBV10-3 to TRBJ2-7, with no clear D. Trimming cost V 4 bases and J 5 bases, with 9 bases left between them. The CDR3 covers 12 residues. Germline CDR1 and CDR2: ENHRY and SYGVKD. CDR3 in DNA: TGTGCCATCAGTGTTCGGTCCGACGAGCAGTACTTC. As protein: CAISVRSDEQYF.

The chain recombines TRBV5-1 with TRBJ1-2, with 8 bases identical to TRBD1. CDR1 and CDR2 (germline): SGHRS, YFSETQ. The CDR3 loop spans 16 amino acids. The V segment lost 4 bases and the J segment 5 bases; nucleotides outside the gene matches: 13. In DNA, the CDR3 is TGCGCCAGCAGCCTACGGACAGGGAAGGTTGAATATGGCTACACCTTC. Amino acids: CASSLRTGKVEYGYTF.